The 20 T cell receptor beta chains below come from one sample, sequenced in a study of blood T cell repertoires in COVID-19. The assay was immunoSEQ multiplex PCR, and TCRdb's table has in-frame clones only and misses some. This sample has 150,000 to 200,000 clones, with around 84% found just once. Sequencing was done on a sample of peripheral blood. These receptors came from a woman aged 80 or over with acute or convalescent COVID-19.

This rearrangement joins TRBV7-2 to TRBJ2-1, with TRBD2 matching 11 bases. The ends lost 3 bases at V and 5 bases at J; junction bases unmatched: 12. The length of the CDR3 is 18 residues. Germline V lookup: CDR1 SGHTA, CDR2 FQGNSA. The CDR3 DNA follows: TGTGCCAGCAGCTTGATTGGTGTTAGGGGACTAGCGGACAATGAGCAGTTCTTC. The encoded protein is CASSLIGVRGLADNEQFF.

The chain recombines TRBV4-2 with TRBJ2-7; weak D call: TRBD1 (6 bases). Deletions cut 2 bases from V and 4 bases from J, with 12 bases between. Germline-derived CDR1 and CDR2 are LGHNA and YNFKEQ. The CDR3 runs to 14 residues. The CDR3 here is CASSQNRAAYEQYF. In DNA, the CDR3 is TGTGCCAGCAGCCAAAACAGGGCAGCTTACGAGCAGTACTTC.

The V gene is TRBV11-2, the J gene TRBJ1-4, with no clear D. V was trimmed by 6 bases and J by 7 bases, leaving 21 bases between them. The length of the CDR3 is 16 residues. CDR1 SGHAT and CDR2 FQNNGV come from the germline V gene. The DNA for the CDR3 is TGTGCCAGCAGTTTTAACCCCAGCGGTGGGCTTGAAAAACTGTTTTTT. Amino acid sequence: CASSFNPSGGLEKLFF.

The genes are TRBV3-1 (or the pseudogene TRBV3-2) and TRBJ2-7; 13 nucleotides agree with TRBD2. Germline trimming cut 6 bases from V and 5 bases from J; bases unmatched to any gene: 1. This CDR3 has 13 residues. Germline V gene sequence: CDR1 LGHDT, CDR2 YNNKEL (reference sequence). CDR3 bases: TGTGCCAGCAGGACTAGCGGGAGGAACGAGCAGTACTTC. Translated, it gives CASRTSGRNEQYF.

Written as DNA, the CDR3 is TGTGCCAGCAGTCCCGGTCCCACCAACTATGGCTACACCTTC. Translating it yields CASSPGPTNYGYTF. V is TRBV6-5 and J is TRBJ1-2; D not certain. This CDR3 is built from 14 residues. V was clipped by 5 bases and J by 2 bases, with 12 bases between them. The germline V gene has CDR1 MNHEY and CDR2 SVGAGI.

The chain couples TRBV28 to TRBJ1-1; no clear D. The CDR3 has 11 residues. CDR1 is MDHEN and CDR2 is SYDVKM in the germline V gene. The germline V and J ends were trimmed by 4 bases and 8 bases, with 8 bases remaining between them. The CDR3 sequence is CASSSLIEAFF. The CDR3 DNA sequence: TGTGCCAGCAGTTCCCTAATCGAAGCTTTCTTT.

This CDR3 is CASSQELAGDTEAFF. For the CDR3, the DNA is TGTGCCAGCAGCCAAGAGTTGGCGGGGGACACTGAAGCTTTCTTT. The chain links TRBV4-2 to TRBJ1-1; tentatively, D is TRBD1 (5 bases). This CDR3 is 15 amino acids long. Germline V gene lookup returns CDR1 LGHNA and CDR2 YNFKEQ. V was pared by 0 bases and J by 3 bases, with 11 bases between.

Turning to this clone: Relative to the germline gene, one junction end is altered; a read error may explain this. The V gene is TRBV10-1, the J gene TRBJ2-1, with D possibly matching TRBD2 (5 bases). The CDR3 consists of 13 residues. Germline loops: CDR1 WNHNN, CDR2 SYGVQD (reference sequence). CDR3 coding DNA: TGCGCCAGCAACCCTAGCCCTTACAATGGGCAGTTCTTC. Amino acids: CASNPSPYNGQFF.

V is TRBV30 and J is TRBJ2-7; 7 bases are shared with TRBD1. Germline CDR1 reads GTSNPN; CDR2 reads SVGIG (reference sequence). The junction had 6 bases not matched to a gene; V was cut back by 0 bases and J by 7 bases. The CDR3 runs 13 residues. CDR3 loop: CAWSVWAGGEQYF. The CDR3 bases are TGTGCCTGGAGTGTATGGGCAGGGGGTGAGCAGTACTTC.

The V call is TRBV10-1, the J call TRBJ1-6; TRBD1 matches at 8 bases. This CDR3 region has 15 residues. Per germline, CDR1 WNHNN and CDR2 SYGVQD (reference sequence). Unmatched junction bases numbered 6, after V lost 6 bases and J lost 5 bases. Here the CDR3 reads CASSRRDRNNSPLHF. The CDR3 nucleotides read TGCGCCAGCAGCAGAAGGGACAGGAATAATTCACCCCTCCACTTT.

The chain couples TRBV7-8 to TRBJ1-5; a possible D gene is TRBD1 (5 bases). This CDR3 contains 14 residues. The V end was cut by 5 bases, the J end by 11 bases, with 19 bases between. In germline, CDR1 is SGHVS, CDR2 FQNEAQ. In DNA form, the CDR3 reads TGTGCCAGCAGCCCCACCGGCGTACCGGGGGCCCAGCATTTT. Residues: CASSPTGVPGAQHF.

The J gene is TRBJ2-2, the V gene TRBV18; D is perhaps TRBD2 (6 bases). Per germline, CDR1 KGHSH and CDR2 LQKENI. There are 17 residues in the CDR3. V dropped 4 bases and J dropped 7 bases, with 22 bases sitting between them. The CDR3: CASSLSVGGDVIGELFF. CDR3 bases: TGTGCCAGCTCACTTTCTGTCGGGGGAGACGTTATCGGGGAGCTGTTTTTT. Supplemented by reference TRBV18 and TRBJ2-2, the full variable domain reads NAGVMQNPRHLVRRRGQEARLRCSPMKGHSHVYWYRQLPEEGLKFMVYLQKENIIDESGMPKERFSAEFPKEGPSILRIQQVVRGDSAAYFCASSLSVGGDVIGELFFGEGSRLTVL.

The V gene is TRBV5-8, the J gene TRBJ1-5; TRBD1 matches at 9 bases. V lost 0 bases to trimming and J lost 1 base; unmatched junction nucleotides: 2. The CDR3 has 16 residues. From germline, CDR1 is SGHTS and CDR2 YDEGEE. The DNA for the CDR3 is TGTGCCAGCAGCTTGGGAACAGGGGGCAGCAATCAGCCCCAGCATTTT. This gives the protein CASSLGTGGSNQPQHF.

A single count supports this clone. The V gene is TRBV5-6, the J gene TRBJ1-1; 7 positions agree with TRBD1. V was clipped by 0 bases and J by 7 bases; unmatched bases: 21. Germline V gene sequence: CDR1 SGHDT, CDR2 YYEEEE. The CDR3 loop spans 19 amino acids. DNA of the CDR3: TGTGCCAGCAGCTTGGTATCTCGACAGGGAGGACGGTTTCTTGTTGAAGCTTTCTTT. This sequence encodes CASSLVSRQGGRFLVEAFF.

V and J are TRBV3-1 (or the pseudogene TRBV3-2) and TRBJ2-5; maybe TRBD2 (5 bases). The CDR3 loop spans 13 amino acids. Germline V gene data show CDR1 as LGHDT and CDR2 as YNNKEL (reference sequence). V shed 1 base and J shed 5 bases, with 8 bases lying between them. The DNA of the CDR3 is TGTGCCAGCAGCCAAGTCGGGGTGGAGACCCAGTACTTC. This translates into CASSQVGVETQYF.

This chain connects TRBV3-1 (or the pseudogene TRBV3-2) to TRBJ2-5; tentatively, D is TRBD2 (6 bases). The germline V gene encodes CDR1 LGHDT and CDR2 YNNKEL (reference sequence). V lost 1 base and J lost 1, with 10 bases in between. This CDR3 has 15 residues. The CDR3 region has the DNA TGTGCCAGCAGCCAAGTGGGGAGGCTCCAAGAGACCCAGTACTTC. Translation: CASSQVGRLQETQYF.

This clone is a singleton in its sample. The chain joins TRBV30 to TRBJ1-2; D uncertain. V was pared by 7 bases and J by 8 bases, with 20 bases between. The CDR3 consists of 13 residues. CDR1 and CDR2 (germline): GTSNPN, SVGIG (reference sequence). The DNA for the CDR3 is TGTGCCTCCTCTCCTAGCCCGGGGAGCGGCTACACCTTC. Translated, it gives CASSPSPGSGYTF.

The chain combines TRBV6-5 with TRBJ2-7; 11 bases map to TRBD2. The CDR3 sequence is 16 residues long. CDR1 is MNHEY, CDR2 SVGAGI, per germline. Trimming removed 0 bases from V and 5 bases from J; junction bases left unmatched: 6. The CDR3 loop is CASSYSGLAGGNEQYF. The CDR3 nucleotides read TGTGCCAGCAGTTACTCGGGGCTAGCGGGAGGAAACGAGCAGTACTTC.

This chain's CDR3 is CASSPRIAGGYEQYF. The CDR3 DNA reads as TGTGCCAGTAGTCCCCGCATAGCGGGTGGTTACGAGCAGTACTTC. The chain has TRBV19 and TRBJ2-7; TRBD2 matches at 7 bases. Germline V lookup: CDR1 LNHDA, CDR2 SQIVND (reference sequence). The CDR3 consists of 15 residues. Germline trimming cut 5 bases from V and 4 bases from J; bases unmatched to any gene: 11.

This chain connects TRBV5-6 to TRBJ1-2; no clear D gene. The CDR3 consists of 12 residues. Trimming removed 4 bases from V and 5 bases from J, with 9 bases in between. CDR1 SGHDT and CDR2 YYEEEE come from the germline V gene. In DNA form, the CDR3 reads TGTGCCAGCAGCCAGAAAGCGTATGGCTACACCTTC. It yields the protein CASSQKAYGYTF.